This T cell receptor (beta chain) emerged from a study of blood T cell repertoires in COVID-19. At the level of the study: Acute and convalescent COVID-19 samples came from the United States, Italy and Spain.

The authors' processing: It was from reference gene primer amplification that nucleated cell counts were estimated. Generated by immunoSEQ multiplex PCR, the TCRdb table keeps only in-frame clones and is missing some. Clone size and V and J calls were adopted from that table, with D and trimming inferred from the DNA. The sample carries fewer than 40,000 clones, roughly 90% recorded once. The CDR3 loop spans 15 amino acids. Between the trimmed V and J ends, which lost 5 bases and 2 bases, there was a span of 13 bases. Per the germline V gene, CDR1 is MNHNY and CDR2 is SVGAGI (reference sequence). This sequence joins TRBV6-6 and TRBJ1-3; D is ambiguous. The TCR sequence derives from a woman in her thirties or forties with active or convalescent COVID-19. The sample comprised peripheral blood. The CDR3 here is CASSRSSGAGNTIYF. The CDR3 coding sequence is TGTGCCAGCAGTCGATCAAGCGGAGCTGGAAACACCATATATTTT.